One sample yielded the 11 T cell receptor beta chains listed below, sequenced in a study of blood T cell repertoires in COVID-19. Profiling relied on immunoSEQ multiplex PCR, and the TCRdb table lists in-frame clones only, not all of them. The sample carries under 55,000 clones, under 90% recorded once. The sequencing input was peripheral blood. These receptors came from a man aged 45-65 years with acute or convalescent COVID-19.

The rearrangement links TRBV6-5 to TRBJ1-6; TRBD1 aligns across 10 bases. The CDR3 runs to 15 residues. Germline V gives CDR1 MNHEY, CDR2 SVGAGI. The V and J ends lost 6 bases and 8 bases, in that order; junction bases with no gene match: 7. The CDR3, as DNA: TGTGCCAGCAGCCTTGAAGGGACAGGGGATTCACCCCTCCACTTT. Amino acid sequence: CASSLEGTGDSPLHF.

V is TRBV7-9 and J is TRBJ1-2, with 7 positions matching TRBD1. V lost 3 bases, J lost 7 bases, and 11 bases stayed unmatched. Germline values: CDR1 SEHNR, CDR2 FQNEAQ (reference sequence). There are 15 residues in the CDR3. The DNA of the CDR3 is TGTGCCAGCAGCTTGCCAAGGAACAGGGGAACTGGCTACACCTTC. As protein: CASSLPRNRGTGYTF.

The chain links TRBV6-1 to TRBJ1-1; D is undetermined. The length of the CDR3 is 12 residues. The V end lost 3 bases, the J end lost 2 bases, and 4 bases lay between the germline ends. Germline lookup yields CDR1 MNHNS and CDR2 SASEGT. The CDR3 here is CASSDPNTEAFF. CDR3 nucleotides: TGTGCCAGCAGTGACCCTAACACTGAAGCTTTCTTT.

This chain uses TRBV7-3 with TRBJ1-3, with TRBD1 as a possible D gene (5 bases). V lost 5 bases and J 0 bases, leaving 11 bases between the germline ends. Germline CDR1 reads SGHTA; CDR2 reads FQGTGA. The CDR3 has 15 residues. CDR3 loop: CASSPGHNSGNTIYF. DNA of the CDR3: TGTGCCAGCAGCCCCGGACATAACTCTGGAAACACCATATATTTT. Drawing the rest from reference TRBV7-3 and TRBJ1-3, the complete variable domain is GAGVSQTPSNKVTEKGKYVELRCDPISGHTALYWYRQSLGQGPEFLIYFQGTGAADDSGLPNDRFFAVRPEGSVSTLKIQRTERGDSAVYLCASSPGHNSGNTIYFGEGSWLTVV.

The chain links TRBV19 to TRBJ2-3; 8 nucleotides match TRBD2. With 2 bases clipped from V and 5 bases from J, the junction kept 3 bases outside the gene matches. Germline V gene sequence: CDR1 LNHDA, CDR2 SQIVND (reference sequence). The CDR3 totals 14 residues. Here the CDR3 reads CASSIMLAGDTQYF. The DNA of the CDR3 is TGTGCCAGTAGTATAATGCTAGCGGGAGATACGCAGTATTTT.

This rearrangement joins TRBV5-6 to TRBJ2-1; TRBD2 matches at 9 bases. The V and J ends lost 4 bases and 4 bases, in that order; junction bases with no gene match: 6. This CDR3 is 15 amino acids long. Germline V gene data show CDR1 as SGHDT and CDR2 as YYEEEE. CDR3: CASSPAGGVYNEQFF. The CDR3 DNA sequence: TGTGCCAGCAGCCCAGCGGGAGGAGTGTACAATGAGCAGTTCTTC.

This clone appeared a single time. The gene calls are TRBV28 and TRBJ1-1, with TRBD1 matching over 7 bases. The CDR3 contains 13 residues. Germline V lookup: CDR1 MDHEN, CDR2 SYDVKM. V was clipped by 2 bases and J by 8 bases; unmatched bases: 5. The chain's CDR3 is CASSLLQGREAFF. The DNA for the CDR3 is TGTGCCAGCAGTTTACTACAGGGGCGAGAAGCTTTCTTT.

The chain has TRBV7-9 and TRBJ2-1; the match to TRBD1 covers 7 bases. V dropped 4 bases and J dropped 2; count of bases not matched to a gene: 8. The CDR3 is made up of 16 amino acids. The germline V gene encodes CDR1 SEHNR and CDR2 FQNEAQ (reference sequence). CDR3 amino acids: CASSSEDRVTYNEQFF. DNA for the CDR3: TGTGCCAGCAGCTCAGAAGACAGGGTAACCTACAATGAGCAGTTCTTC.

The chain carries TRBV3-1 (or the pseudogene TRBV3-2) and TRBJ2-7, with 14 bases identical to TRBD2. CDR1 LGHDT and CDR2 YNNKEL come from the germline V gene (reference sequence). The V and J ends lost 5 bases and 3 bases, in that order; junction bases with no gene match: 12. This CDR3 has 18 residues. In DNA, the CDR3 is TGTGCCAGCAGCTCGTCGAGCTTCGGACTAGCGGGGGGCTACGAGCAGTACTTC. As protein: CASSSSSFGLAGGYEQYF.

The chain links TRBV6-5 to TRBJ2-7; no definite D call. V lost 0 bases and J lost 2, with 14 bases in between. In germline, CDR1 is MNHEY, CDR2 SVGAGI. CDR3 length: 16 residues. The CDR3 here is CASSYSVHGTAYEQYF. CDR3 in DNA: TGTGCCAGCAGTTACTCGGTTCACGGAACAGCCTACGAGCAGTACTTC.

The chain links TRBV7-9 to TRBJ2-7; a weak D match, TRBD1 (6 bases). CDR3 length: 15 residues. V lost 2 bases and J lost 1, with 12 bases in between. Germline V gene data show CDR1 as SEHNR and CDR2 as FQNEAQ (reference sequence). The CDR3 bases are TGTGCCAGCAGCTTATCCCTCAGGGGATCCTACGAGCAGTACTTC. This sequence encodes CASSLSLRGSYEQYF.